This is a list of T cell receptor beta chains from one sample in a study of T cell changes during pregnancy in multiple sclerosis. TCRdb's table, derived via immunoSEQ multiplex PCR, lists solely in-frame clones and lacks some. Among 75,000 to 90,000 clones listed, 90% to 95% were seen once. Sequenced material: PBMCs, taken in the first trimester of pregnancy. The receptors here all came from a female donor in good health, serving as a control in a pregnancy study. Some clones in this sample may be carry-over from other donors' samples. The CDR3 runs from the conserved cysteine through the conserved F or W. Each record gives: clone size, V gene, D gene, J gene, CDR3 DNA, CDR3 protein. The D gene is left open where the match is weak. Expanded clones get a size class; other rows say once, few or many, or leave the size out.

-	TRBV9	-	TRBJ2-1	TGTGCCAGCAGCGTAGTGGTAGACAGCTCCTACAATGAGCAGTTCTTC	CASSVVVDSSYNEQFF
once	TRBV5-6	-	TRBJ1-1	TGTGCCAGCAGCTGGAGGGTCACTGAAGCTTTCTTT	CASSWRVTEAFF
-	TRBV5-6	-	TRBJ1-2	TGTGCCAGCAGCTACACAGGGTCTCGCGGCTACACCTTC	CASSYTGSRGYTF
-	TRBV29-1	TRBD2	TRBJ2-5	TGCAGCGTCCCACTAGCGGGAGAAGAGACCCAGTACTTC	CSVPLAGEETQYF
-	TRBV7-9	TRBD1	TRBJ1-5	TGTGCCAGCAGCTTAGCGCTAGCGAGACAGGGAGGCAATCAGCCCCAGCATTTT	CASSLALARQGGNQPQHF
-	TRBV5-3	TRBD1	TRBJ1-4	TGTGCCAGCCCTCCCCCCGGACAGGGGAGCGAAAAACTGTTTTTT	CASPPPGQGSEKLFF
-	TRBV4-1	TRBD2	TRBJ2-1	TGCGCCAGCAGCCAAGAACGAGCGTCTAGCGGGGTAAATGAGCAGTTCTTC	CASSQERASSGVNEQFF
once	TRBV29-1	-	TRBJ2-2	TGCAGCGTTGAAGTAGGACAGAACACCGGGGAGCTGTTTTTT	CSVEVGQNTGELFF
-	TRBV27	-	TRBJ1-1	TGTGCCAGCAGAACGGGCTCCCGGGAGGCTTTCTTT	CASRTGSREAFF
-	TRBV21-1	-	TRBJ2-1	TGTGCCAGCAGCAATTTATACAATGAGCAGTTCTTC	CASSNLYNEQFF
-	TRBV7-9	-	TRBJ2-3	TGTGCCAGCAGCTTAGTGGAGGTAGATACGCAGTATTTT	CASSLVEVDTQYF
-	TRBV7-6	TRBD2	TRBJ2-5	TGTGCCAGCAGTCCTCTAGCGGGGGGGCATGGAGAGACCCAGTACTTC	CASSPLAGGHGETQYF
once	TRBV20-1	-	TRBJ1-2	TGCAGTCCTCAGGACTTCTATGGCTACACCTTC	CSPQDFYGYTF
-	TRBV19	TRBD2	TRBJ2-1	TGTGCCAGTAGTACTCTAGCGGGTGACTACAATGAGCAGTTCTTC	CASSTLAGDYNEQFF
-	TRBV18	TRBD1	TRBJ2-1	TGTGCCAGCACCCGACAGGGGGCAGAGGATGAGCAGTTCTTC	CASTRQGAEDEQFF
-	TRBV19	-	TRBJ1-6	TGTGCCAGTAGTCCCGGTGTAAGCTCCTATAATTCACCCCTCCACTTT	CASSPGVSSYNSPLHF
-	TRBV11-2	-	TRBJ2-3	TGTGCCAGCAGCTTAGCCTGGACTGGCACAGATACGCAGTATTTT	CASSLAWTGTDTQYF
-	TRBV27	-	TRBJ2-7	TGTGCCAGCAGTCCCCAACAGGGCTACGAGCAGTACTTC	CASSPQQGYEQYF
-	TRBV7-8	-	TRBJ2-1	TGTGCCAGCAGCAGCATAGGGGCGGAACTCAATGAGCAGTTCTTC	CASSSIGAELNEQFF
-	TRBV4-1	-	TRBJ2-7	TGCGCCAGCAGCCAAGTTAATAGGGGAACCTACGAGCAGTACTTC	CASSQVNRGTYEQYF
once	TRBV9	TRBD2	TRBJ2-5	TGTGCCAGCAGCGTTTCTTACCCGGGACTAGCGGGAACCCCTCCAGAGACCCAGTACTTC	CASSVSYPGLAGTPPETQYF
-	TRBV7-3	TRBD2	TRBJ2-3	TGTGCCAGCAGCTTAATCCCACGCAGGGTAGCGGGAGTATTAGATACGCAGTATTTT	CASSLIPRRVAGVLDTQYF
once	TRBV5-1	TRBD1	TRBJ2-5	TGCGCCAGCAGCCCGGGACAGATGGGAGAGACCCAGTACTTC	CASSPGQMGETQYF
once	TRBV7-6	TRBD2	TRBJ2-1	TGTGCCAGCAGCCCCCTAGCGGGAGTAGATGGTGAGCAGTTCTTC	CASSPLAGVDGEQFF
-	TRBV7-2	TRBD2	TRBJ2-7	TGTGCCAGCAGCTCCGTAGCGGGAGTCGGCTACGAGCAGTACTTC	CASSSVAGVGYEQYF
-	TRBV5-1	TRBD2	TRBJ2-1	TGCGCCAGCAGCTTGGCAGCGGGAGTGGAAAATGAGCAGTTCTTC	CASSLAAGVENEQFF
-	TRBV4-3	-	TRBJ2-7	TGCGCCAGCAGCCAATGGAACGCGGACAACTACTACGAGCAGTACTTC	CASSQWNADNYYEQYF
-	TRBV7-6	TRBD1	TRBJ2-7	TGTGCCAGCAGCCCCGGGACAGCCACCTACGAGCAGTACTTC	CASSPGTATYEQYF
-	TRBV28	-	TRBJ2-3	TGTGCCAGCAGCCGGTTGGGCACAGATACGCAGTATTTT	CASSRLGTDTQYF
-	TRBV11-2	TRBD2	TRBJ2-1	TGTGCCAGCAGCTTACTAGCGGGGGGGTACAATGAGCAGTTCTTC	CASSLLAGGYNEQFF
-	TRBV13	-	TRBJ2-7	TGTGCCAGCAGCTTATCTGGGTTGACCTCGGGATACGAGCAGTACTTC	CASSLSGLTSGYEQYF
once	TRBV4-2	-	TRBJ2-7	TGTGCCAGCAGCCAAGATCTGATCTCGGGGCAGTACTTC	CASSQDLISGQYF
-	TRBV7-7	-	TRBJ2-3	TGTGCCAGCAGCCCCTCGGTCGCAGATACGCAGTATTTT	CASSPSVADTQYF
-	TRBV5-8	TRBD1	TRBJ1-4	TGTGCCAGCAGCATAGACAGGGGAAGAACTAATGAAAAACTGTTTTTT	CASSIDRGRTNEKLFF
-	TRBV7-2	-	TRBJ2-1	TGTGCCAGCAGCTCAGGTCCGAGCTCCTACAATGAGCAGTTCTTC	CASSSGPSSYNEQFF
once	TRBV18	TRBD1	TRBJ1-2	TGTGCCAGTGGACAGGGGGATTGGGGCTACACCTTC	CASGQGDWGYTF
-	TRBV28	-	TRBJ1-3	TGTGCCAGCAGTTGGGGACTCATTGCTGACCCCCAGGGAAACACCATATATTTT	CASSWGLIADPQGNTIYF
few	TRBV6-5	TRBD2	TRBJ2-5	TGTGCCAGCAGTTACTCGTCACGGGGGGAAGAGACCCAGTACTTC	CASSYSSRGEETQYF
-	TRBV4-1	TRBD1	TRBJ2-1	TGCGCCAGCAGCCAGGCCGCTGGACAGGACTTTTACAATGAGCAGTTCTTC	CASSQAAGQDFYNEQFF
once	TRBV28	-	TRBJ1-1	TGTGCCAGCAGTCTACGACAAGGAATGAACACTGAAGCTTTCTTT	CASSLRQGMNTEAFF
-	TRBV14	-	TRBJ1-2	TGTGCCAGCAGCCCGGGACAAACCTATGGCTACACCTTC	CASSPGQTYGYTF
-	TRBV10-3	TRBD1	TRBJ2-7	TGTGCCATCAGCCCACAGGGGGGAGAACCCGAGCAGTACTTC	CAISPQGGEPEQYF
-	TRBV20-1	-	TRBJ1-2	TGCAGTGCTCGGGGCTACACCTTC	CSARGYTF
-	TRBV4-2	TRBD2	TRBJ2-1	TGTGCCAGCAGCCAAGTATCATTGACTAGCGGGAGCTACAATGAGCAGTTCTTC	CASSQVSLTSGSYNEQFF
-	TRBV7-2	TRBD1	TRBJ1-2	TGTGCCAGCAGCTCAGGACAGGGGCCATCTTCTAACTATGGCTACACCTTC	CASSSGQGPSSNYGYTF
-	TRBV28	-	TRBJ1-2	TGTGCCAGCAGTTCCGTCCTTCAGGGAGGAGGCTACACCTTC	CASSSVLQGGGYTF
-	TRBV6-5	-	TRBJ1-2	TGTGCCAGCAGTCCCGGGGGGGCGGAAGGCTACACCTTC	CASSPGGAEGYTF
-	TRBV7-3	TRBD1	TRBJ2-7	TGTGCCAGCAGCGCCTCAGGGGGTTACGAGCAGTACTTC	CASSASGGYEQYF
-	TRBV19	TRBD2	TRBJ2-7	TGTGCCAGTAGTTTCCTAGCGGGGCCCTACGAGCAGTACTTC	CASSFLAGPYEQYF
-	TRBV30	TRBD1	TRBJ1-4	TGTGCCTGGAGTACCCACAGGGGAATCGATGAAAAACTGTTTTTT	CAWSTHRGIDEKLFF
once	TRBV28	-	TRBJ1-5	TGTGCCAGCAGACCCACCTTCGGACAGACCAAACCAAATAGCAATCAGCCCCAGCATTTT	CASRPTFGQTKPNSNQPQHF
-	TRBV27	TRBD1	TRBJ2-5	TGTGCCAGCAGTTGGGGGACAGGGAAAGAGACCCAGTACTTC	CASSWGTGKETQYF
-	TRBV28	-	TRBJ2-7	TGTGCCAGCAGCCCTAGGGGGACCTCCCCGGATGAGCAGTACTTC	CASSPRGTSPDEQYF
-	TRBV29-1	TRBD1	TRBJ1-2	TGCAGCGCCCGGGACAGGGGGCACTATGGCTACACCTTC	CSARDRGHYGYTF
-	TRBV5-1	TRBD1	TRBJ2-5	TGCGCCAGCAGCTTGACAGGGGAAGGGACCCAGTACTTC	CASSLTGEGTQYF
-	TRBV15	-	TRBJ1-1	TGTGCCACCAGCAGAGACAGTTACACTGAAGCTTTCTTT	CATSRDSYTEAFF
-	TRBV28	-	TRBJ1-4	TGTGCCAGCAGTTTATACAGGGTTGCTGCTAATGAAAAACTGTTTTTT	CASSLYRVAANEKLFF
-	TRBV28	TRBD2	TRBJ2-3	TGTGCCAGCAGCACATATAGCGGGAGGGGGGATACGCAGTATTTT	CASSTYSGRGDTQYF
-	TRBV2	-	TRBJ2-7	TGTGCCAGCAGTGACTCACTGTCCTACGAGCAGTACTTC	CASSDSLSYEQYF
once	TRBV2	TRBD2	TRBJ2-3	TGTGCCAGCAGTCCTTACCAACCGGGACTAGCAACAGATACGCAGTATTTT	CASSPYQPGLATDTQYF